The clone carrying this T cell receptor (beta chain) showed up just a few times. The target antigen is unknown. Clones were sequenced by immunoSEQ multiplex PCR, and TCRdb holds only the in-frame ones, with some missing. The table shows some 43,000 clones, with around 78% occurring only once. The CDR3 is 13 amino acids. Germline values: CDR1 ENHRY, CDR2 SYGVKD. Trimming left V 9 bases short and J 4 bases short, with 16 bases between. The sample originates from a study of pediatric ulcerative colitis. Overall study: Most patients had pancolitis, and two had left-sided colitis.

Study-wide points: In rectum, acute severe colitis had expanded clones and less diversity. Rectal pinch biopsies may include blood-derived T cells. A couple of rectal clonotypes were found only in ulcerative colitis patients, all of them.

Rectal tissue came from one to two pinch biopsies taken at colonoscopy. Sequencing was performed on gut tissue. The J gene is TRBJ2-7, the V gene TRBV10-3, with D hard to call. This TCR was recovered from a girl aged 5-17 years with moderate ulcerative colitis. The CDR3 bases are TGTGCCATTCTAAGGCTAGATCCTTACGAGCAGTACTTC. It encodes CAILRLDPYEQYF.